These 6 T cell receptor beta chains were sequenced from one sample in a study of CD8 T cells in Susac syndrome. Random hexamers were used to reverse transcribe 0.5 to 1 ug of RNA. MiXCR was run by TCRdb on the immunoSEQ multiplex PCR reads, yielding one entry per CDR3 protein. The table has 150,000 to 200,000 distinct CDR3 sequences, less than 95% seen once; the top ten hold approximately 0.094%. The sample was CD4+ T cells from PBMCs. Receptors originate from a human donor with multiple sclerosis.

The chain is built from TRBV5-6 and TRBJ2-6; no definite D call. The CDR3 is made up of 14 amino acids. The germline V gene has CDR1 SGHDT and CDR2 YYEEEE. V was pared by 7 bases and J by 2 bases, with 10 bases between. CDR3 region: CASHAQAGANVLTF. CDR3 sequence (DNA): TGTGCCAGCCACGCCCAGGCTGGGGCCAACGTCCTGACTTTC.

The CDR3 sequence: CASSHIRDTQYF. Here the CDR3 DNA reads TGCGCCAGCAGCCATATACGGGATACGCAGTATTTT. This chain links TRBV4-1 with TRBJ2-3; no clear D gene. Trimming took 3 bases from V and 6 from J, leaving 7 bases between them. The CDR3 has 12 residues. Germline V gene lookup returns CDR1 MGHRA and CDR2 YSYEKL.

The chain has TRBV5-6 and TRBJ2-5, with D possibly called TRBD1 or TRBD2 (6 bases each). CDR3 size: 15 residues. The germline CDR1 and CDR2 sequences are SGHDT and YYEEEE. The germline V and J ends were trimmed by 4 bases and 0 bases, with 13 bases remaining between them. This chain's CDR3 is CASSRRRDNQETQYF. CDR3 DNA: TGTGCCAGCAGCCGCCGGAGGGACAACCAAGAGACCCAGTACTTC.

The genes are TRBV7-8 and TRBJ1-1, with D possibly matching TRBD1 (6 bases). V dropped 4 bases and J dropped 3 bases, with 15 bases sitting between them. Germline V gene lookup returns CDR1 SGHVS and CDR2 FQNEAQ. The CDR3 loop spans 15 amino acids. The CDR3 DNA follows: TGTGCCAGCAGCTCCCACCGAGGGGGGGACACTGAAGCTTTCTTT. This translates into CASSSHRGGDTEAFF.

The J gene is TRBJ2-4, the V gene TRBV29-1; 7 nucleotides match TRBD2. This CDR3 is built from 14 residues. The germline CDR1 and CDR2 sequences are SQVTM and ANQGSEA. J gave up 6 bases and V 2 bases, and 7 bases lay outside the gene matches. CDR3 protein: CSVEWRGGRNIQYF. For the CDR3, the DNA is TGCAGCGTTGAATGGAGGGGCGGGAGAAACATTCAGTACTTC. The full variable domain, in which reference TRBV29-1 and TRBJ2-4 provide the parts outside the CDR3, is SAVISQKPSRDICQRGTSLTIQCQVDSQVTMMFWYRQQPGQSLTLIATANQGSEATYESGFVIDKFPISRPNLTFSTLTVSNMSPEDSSIYLCSVEWRGGRNIQYFGAGTRLSVL.

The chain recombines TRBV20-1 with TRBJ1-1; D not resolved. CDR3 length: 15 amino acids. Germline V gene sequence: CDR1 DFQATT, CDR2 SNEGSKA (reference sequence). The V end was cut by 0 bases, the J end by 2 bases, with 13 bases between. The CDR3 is CSARDRGSFNTEAFF. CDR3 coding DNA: TGCAGTGCTAGAGATCGAGGGAGCTTTAACACTGAAGCTTTCTTT.